Presented here are 13 T cell receptor beta chains from one specimen sequenced in a study of cytomegalovirus exposure and HLA in healthy donors (dated by TCRdb to the late 2010s). Library creation used the immunoSEQ multiplex PCR assay. A mixture of 60 forward primers for TCR Vbeta segments and 13 reverse primers for TCR Jbeta segments was used in the multiplex PCR. TCRdb stores this immuneACCESS table with in-frame sequences only. Part of the clones is absent; in the studies checked, under half of the shortfall reflects unresolved V genes, and no reason is known for the rest. For this sample the table gives around 21,000 clones, of which around 77% were detected only once. The ten largest clones capture approximately 7% of the sample. The sample comprised PBMCs. These receptors were taken from a man aged 60 to 75 in good health and CMV-seronegative.

This chain links TRBV5-8 with TRBJ2-2; weak D call: TRBD2 (6 bases). The CDR3 contains 15 residues. V shed 0 bases and J shed 4 bases, with 10 bases lying between them. CDR1 SGHTS and CDR2 YDEGEE come from the germline V gene. CDR3 DNA: TGTGCCAGCAGCTTGGCGCGGGGCCCCACCGGGGAGCTGTTTTTT. Translated: CASSLARGPTGELFF.

V is TRBV5-5 and J is TRBJ2-2; D remains ambiguous. The CDR3 is 12 amino acids. Between the trimmed V and J ends, which lost 7 bases and 4 bases, there was a span of 8 bases. Germline values: CDR1 SGHKS, CDR2 YYEKEE (reference sequence). The CDR3, as DNA: TGTGCCAGCGCAACTTTCACCGGGGAGCTGTTTTTT. It specifies CASATFTGELFF.

On this clone: At one end the junction does not follow the germline gene, possibly because of a read error. The V and J genes are TRBV7-7 and TRBJ2-5, with TRBD2 matching 7 bases. Germline V gene sequence: CDR1 SSHAT, CDR2 FNYEAQ (reference sequence). The CDR3 length is 14 residues. For the CDR3, the DNA is TGTGCTAGCAGCCTAAGCGGGAACCAAGAGACCCAGTACTTC. It translates to CASSLSGNQETQYF.

This chain connects TRBV5-6 to TRBJ2-7, with D perhaps matching TRBD1 (5 bases). Trimming pared 0 bases from V and 3 bases from J, leaving 10 bases between. The CDR3 is 14 amino acids. Germline V gene data show CDR1 as SGHDT and CDR2 as YYEEEE. Here the CDR3 DNA reads TGTGCCAGCAGCTTGGGGACACTCAACTACGAGCAGTACTTC. Its protein is CASSLGTLNYEQYF.

This chain uses TRBV7-9 with TRBJ2-2, with D possibly matching TRBD1 (6 bases). Germline CDR1 SEHNR, CDR2 FQNEAQ (reference sequence). The CDR3 is made up of 15 amino acids. Trimming took 3 bases from V and 1 from J, leaving 9 bases between them. The CDR3 sequence is CASSLWGQNTGELFF. DNA of the CDR3: TGTGCCAGCAGCTTGTGGGGGCAGAACACCGGGGAGCTGTTTTTT.

This rearrangement joins TRBV6-1 to TRBJ2-7, with TRBD2 matching 7 bases. The junction had 9 bases not matched to a gene; V was cut back by 3 bases and J by 7 bases. The length of the CDR3 is 14 residues. Germline V gives CDR1 MNHNS, CDR2 SASEGT. The DNA for the CDR3 is TGTGCCAGCAGTGACTGGGGGGGATCTCTGGAGCAGTACTTC. The encoded protein is CASSDWGGSLEQYF.

V is TRBV5-4 and J is TRBJ2-4, with a weak D call TRBD2 (6 bases). In germline, CDR1 is SGHNT, CDR2 YYREEE (reference sequence). Trimming took 4 bases from V and 9 from J, leaving 14 bases between them. The CDR3 is made up of 13 amino acids. CDR3 loop: CASSPGGEGIQYF. The CDR3 DNA reads TGTGCCAGCAGCCCCGGGGGAGAGGGCATTCAGTACTTC.

The chain joins TRBV27 to TRBJ2-1, with 7 bases matching TRBD1. Germline assignment: CDR1 MNHEY and CDR2 SMNVEV (reference sequence). CDR3 length: 15 residues. The V gene end was trimmed by 7 bases and the J gene end by 0 bases; junction bases not matched to a gene: 6. The CDR3 loop is CASTLDRHSYNEQFF. The CDR3 coding sequence is TGTGCCAGCACCCTGGACAGGCACTCCTACAATGAGCAGTTCTTC.

The V gene is TRBV6-1, the J gene TRBJ1-2, with 9 bases aligning to TRBD1. The ends lost 0 bases at V and 6 bases at J; junction bases unmatched: 5. Germline V gives CDR1 MNHNS, CDR2 SASEGT. The CDR3 has 15 residues. In DNA, the CDR3 is TGTGCCAGCAGTGAAGCCGGGACAGGGTCTGATGGCTACACCTTC. This translates into CASSEAGTGSDGYTF.

The genes are TRBV19 and TRBJ2-4; 13 bases are shared with TRBD2. V was pared by 8 bases and J by 5 bases, with 24 bases of the junction left unmatched. CDR1 LNHDA and CDR2 SQIVND come from the germline V gene (reference sequence). The CDR3 totals 21 residues. The CDR3 region is CASQPSAPGLAGRTDENIQYF. The CDR3 DNA reads as TGTGCCAGTCAACCCTCGGCACCGGGACTAGCGGGACGTACGGACGAAAACATTCAGTACTTC.

This clone turned up a few times. This sequence joins TRBV7-3 and TRBJ2-3, with 10 positions matching TRBD2. Trimming took 5 bases from V and 2 from J; bases not matched to a gene: 19. Germline loops: CDR1 SGHTA, CDR2 FQGTGA. This CDR3 has 20 amino acids. The CDR3 region is CASSLGQAGGRGRYTDTQYF. CDR3 nucleotides: TGTGCCAGCAGCCTAGGACAAGCGGGAGGGAGGGGGCGCTACACAGATACGCAGTATTTT.

The chain is built from TRBV7-3 and TRBJ2-3; 8 bases line up with TRBD2. The CDR3 is 17 residues long. After removal of 2 bases from V and 4 bases from J, the junction contained 11 bases not matched to a gene. Germline values: CDR1 SGHTA, CDR2 FQGTGA. The CDR3 region has the DNA TGTGCCAGCAGCTTATCAGCGGGAGTTGGCGGGGCAGATACGCAGTATTTT. Encoded protein: CASSLSAGVGGADTQYF. The full variable domain, in which reference TRBV7-3 and TRBJ2-3 provide the parts outside the CDR3, is GAGVSQTPSNKVTEKGKYVELRCDPISGHTALYWYRQSLGQGPEFLIYFQGTGAADDSGLPNDRFFAVRPEGSVSTLKIQRTERGDSAVYLCASSLSAGVGGADTQYFGPGTRLTVL.

V is TRBV9 and J is TRBJ2-1; TRBD2 might be the D (6 bases). CDR3 size: 14 residues. V lost 4 bases, J lost 1 base, and 9 bases lay in between. CDR1 is SGDLS, CDR2 YYNGEE, per germline. The DNA of the CDR3 is TGTGCCAGCAGCTTCGGGAGTTCCTACAATGAGCAGTTCTTC. Translating it yields CASSFGSSYNEQFF.